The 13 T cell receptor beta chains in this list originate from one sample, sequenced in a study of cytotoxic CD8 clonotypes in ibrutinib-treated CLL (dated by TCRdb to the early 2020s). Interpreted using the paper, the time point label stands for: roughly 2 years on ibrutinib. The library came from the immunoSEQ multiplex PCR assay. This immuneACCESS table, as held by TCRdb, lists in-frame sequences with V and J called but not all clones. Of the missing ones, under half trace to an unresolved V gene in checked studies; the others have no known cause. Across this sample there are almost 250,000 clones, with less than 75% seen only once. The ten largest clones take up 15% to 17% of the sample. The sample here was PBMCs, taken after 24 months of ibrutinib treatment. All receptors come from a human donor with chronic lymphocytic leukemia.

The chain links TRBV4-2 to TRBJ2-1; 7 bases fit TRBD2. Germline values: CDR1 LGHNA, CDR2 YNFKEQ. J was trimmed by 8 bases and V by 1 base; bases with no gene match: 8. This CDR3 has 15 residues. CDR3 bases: TGTGCCAGCAGCCAAGTTTCCGTGGGAGGGGATGAGCAGTTCTTC. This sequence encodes CASSQVSVGGDEQFF.

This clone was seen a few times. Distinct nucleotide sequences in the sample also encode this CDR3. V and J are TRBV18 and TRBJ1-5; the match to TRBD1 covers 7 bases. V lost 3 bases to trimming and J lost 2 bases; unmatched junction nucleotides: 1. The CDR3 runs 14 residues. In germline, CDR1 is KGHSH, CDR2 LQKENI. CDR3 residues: CASSPTGGNQPQHF. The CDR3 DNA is TGTGCCAGCTCACCTACAGGGGGCAATCAGCCCCAGCATTTT.

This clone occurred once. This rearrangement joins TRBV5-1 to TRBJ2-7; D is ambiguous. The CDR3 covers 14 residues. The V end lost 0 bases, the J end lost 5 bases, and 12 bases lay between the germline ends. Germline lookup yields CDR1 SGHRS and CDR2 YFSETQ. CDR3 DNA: TGCGCCAGCAGCTTGGGCGGTAGCCAGGACGAGCAGTACTTC. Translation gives CASSLGGSQDEQYF.

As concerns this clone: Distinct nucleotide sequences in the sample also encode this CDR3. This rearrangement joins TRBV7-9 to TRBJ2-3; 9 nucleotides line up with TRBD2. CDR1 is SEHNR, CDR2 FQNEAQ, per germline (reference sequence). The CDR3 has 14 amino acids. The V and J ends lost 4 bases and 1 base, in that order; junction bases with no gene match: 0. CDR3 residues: CASSSSGGTDTQYF. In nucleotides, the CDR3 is TGTGCCAGCAGCTCTAGCGGGGGCACAGATACGCAGTATTTT.

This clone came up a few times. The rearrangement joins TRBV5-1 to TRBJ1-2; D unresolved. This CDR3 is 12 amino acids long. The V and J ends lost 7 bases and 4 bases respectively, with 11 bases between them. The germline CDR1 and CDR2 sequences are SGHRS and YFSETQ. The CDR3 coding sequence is TGCGCCAGCCCTGAACAGCCCTATGGCTACACCTTC. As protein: CASPEQPYGYTF. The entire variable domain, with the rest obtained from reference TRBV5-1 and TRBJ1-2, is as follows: KAGVTQTPRYLIKTRGQQVTLSCSPISGHRSVSWYQQTPGQGLQFLFEYFSETQRNKGNFPGRFSGRQFSNSRSEMNVSTLELGDSALYLCASPEQPYGYTFGSGTRLTVV.

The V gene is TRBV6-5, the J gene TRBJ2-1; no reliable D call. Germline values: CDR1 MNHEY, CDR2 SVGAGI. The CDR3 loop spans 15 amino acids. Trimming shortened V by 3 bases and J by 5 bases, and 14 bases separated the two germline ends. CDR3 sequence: CASSYVAQQNNEQFF. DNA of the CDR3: TGTGCCAGCAGTTATGTTGCACAGCAAAACAATGAGCAGTTCTTC.

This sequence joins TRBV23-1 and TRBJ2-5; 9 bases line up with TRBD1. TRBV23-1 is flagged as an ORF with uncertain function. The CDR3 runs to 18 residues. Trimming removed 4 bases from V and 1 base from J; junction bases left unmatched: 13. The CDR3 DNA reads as TGCGCCAGCAGTCCCGGGCGAGGGACAGGGAAAGGCCAAGAGACCCAGTACTTC. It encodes CASSPGRGTGKGQETQYF.

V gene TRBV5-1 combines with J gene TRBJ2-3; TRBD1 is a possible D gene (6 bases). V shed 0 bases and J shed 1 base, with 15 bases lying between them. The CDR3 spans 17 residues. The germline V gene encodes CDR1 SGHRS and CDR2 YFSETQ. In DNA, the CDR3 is TGCGCCAGCAGCTTGGCAGGCCAGGGGAAGGGCACAGATACGCAGTATTTT. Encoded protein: CASSLAGQGKGTDTQYF.

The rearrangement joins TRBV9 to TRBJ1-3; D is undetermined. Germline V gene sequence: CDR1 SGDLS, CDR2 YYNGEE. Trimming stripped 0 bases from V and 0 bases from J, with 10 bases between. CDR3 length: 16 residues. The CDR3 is CASSVGEGFSGNTIYF. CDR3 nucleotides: TGTGCCAGCAGCGTAGGGGAGGGTTTCTCTGGAAACACCATATATTTT.

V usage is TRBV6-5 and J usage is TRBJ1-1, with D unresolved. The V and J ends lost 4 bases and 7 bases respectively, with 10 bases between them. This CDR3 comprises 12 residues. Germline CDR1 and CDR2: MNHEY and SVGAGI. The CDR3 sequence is CASSSQQLEAFF. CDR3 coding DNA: TGTGCCAGCAGTTCCCAGCAGCTTGAAGCTTTCTTT.

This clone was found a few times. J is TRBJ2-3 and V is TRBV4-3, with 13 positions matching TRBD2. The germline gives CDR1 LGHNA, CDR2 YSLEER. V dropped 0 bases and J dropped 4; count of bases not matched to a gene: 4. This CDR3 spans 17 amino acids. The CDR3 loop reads CASSQELAGGSPDTQYF. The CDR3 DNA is TGCGCCAGCAGCCAAGAACTAGCGGGAGGGTCCCCAGATACGCAGTATTTT.

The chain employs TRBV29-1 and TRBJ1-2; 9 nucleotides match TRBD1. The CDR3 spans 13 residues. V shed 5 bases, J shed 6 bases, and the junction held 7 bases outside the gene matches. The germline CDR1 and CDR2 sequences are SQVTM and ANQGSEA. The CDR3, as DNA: TGCAGCGTTAAAACTTGGACAGGGGATGGCTACACCTTC. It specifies CSVKTWTGDGYTF.

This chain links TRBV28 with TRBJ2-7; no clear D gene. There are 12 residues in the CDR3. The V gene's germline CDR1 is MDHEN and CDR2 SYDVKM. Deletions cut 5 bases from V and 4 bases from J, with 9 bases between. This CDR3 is CASSPVGYEQYF. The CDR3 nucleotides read TGTGCCAGCAGTCCCGTAGGGTACGAGCAGTACTTC.